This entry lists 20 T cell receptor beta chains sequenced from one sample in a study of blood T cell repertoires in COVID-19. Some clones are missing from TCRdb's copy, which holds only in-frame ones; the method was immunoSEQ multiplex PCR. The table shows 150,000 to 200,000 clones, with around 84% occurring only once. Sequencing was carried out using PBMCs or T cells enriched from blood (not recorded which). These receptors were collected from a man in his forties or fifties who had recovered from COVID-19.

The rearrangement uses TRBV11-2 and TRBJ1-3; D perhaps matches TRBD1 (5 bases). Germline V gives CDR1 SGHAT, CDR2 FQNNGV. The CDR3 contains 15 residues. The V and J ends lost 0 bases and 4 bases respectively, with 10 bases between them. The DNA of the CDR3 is TGTGCCAGCAGCTTAGAGTTGCCAGGGGGAAACACCATATATTTT. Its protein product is CASSLELPGGNTIYF. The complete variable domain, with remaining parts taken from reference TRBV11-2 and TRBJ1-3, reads EAGVAQSPRYKIIEKRQSVAFWCNPISGHATLYWYQQILGQGPKLLIQFQNNGVVDDSQLPKDRFSAERLKGVDSTLKIQPAKLEDSAVYLCASSLELPGGNTIYFGEGSWLTVV.

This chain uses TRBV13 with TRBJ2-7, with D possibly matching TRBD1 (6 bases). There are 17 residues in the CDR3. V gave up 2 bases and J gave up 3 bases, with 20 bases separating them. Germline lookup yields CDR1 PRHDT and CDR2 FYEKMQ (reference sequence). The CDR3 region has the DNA TGTGCCAGCAGCTTATCCTCAACAGGGAAGGTAGGCTACGAGCAGTACTTC. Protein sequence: CASSLSSTGKVGYEQYF. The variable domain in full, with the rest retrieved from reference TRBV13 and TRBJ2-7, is AAGVIQSPRHLIKEKRETATLKCYPIPRHDTVYWYQQGPGQDPQFLISFYEKMQSDKGSIPDRFSAQQFSDYHSELNMSSLELGDSALYFCASSLSSTGKVGYEQYFGPGTRLTVT.

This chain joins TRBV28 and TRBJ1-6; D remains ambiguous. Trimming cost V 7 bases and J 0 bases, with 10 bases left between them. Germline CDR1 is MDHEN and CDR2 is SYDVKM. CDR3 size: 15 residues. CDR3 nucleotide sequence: TGTGCCAGCATCCCTCGGGACTCCTATAATTCACCCCTCCACTTT. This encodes CASIPRDSYNSPLHF.

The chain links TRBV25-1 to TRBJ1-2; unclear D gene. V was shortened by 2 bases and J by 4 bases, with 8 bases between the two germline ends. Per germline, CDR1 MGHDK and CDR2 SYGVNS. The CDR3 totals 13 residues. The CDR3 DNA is TGTGCCAGCAGTGAAACCGGGATCTATGGCTACACCTTC. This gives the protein CASSETGIYGYTF.

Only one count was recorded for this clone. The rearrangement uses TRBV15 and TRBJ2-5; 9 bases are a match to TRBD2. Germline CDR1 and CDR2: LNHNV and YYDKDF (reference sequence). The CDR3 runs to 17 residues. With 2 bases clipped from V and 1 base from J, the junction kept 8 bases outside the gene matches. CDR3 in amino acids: CATSRLGRGGVQETQYF. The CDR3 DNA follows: TGTGCCACCAGCAGATTGGGGCGGGGGGGCGTCCAAGAGACCCAGTACTTC.

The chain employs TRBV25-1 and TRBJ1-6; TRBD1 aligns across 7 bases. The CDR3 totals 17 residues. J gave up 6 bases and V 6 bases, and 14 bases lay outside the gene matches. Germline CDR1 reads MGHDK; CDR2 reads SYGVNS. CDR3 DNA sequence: TGTGCCAGCAGCGCCGGGACAGCCCTCGGGAGTAATTCACCCCTCCACTTT. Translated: CASSAGTALGSNSPLHF.

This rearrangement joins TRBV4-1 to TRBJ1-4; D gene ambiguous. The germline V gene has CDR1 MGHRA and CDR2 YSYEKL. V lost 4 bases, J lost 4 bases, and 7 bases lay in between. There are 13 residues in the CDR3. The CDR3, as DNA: TGCGCCAGCAGCCTCAGACTTAATGAAAAACTGTTTTTT. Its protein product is CASSLRLNEKLFF.

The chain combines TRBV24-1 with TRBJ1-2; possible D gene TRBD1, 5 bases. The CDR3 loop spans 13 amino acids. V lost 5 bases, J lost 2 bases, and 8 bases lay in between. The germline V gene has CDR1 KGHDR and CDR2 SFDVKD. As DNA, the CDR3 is TGTGCCACCAGTGTTCAGGGAAACTATGGCTACACCTTC. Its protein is CATSVQGNYGYTF.

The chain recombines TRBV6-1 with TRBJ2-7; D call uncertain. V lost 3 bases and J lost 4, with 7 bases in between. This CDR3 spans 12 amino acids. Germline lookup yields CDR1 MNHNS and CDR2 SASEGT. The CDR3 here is CASSEMRYEQYF. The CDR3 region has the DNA TGTGCCAGCAGTGAGATGCGATACGAGCAGTACTTC.

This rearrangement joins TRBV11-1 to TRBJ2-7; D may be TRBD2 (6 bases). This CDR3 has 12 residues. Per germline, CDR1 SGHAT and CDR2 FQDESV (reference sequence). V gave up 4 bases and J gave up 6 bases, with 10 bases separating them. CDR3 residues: CASSSAGSEQYF. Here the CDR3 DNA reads TGTGCCAGCAGCTCCGCGGGGTCCGAGCAGTACTTC.

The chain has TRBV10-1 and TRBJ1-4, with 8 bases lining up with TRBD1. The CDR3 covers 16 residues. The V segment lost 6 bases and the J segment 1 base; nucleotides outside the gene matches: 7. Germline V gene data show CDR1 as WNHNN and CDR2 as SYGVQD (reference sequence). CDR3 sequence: CASSDGTGKTNEKLFF. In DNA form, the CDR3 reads TGCGCCAGCAGCGATGGGACAGGCAAAACTAATGAAAAACTGTTTTTT.

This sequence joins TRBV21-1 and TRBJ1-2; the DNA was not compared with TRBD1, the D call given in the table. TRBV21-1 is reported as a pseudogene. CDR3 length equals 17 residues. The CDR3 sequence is CASSEYGQPSCNYGYTF. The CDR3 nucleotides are TGTGCCAGCAGCGAATATGGACAGCCGAGTTGTAACTATGGCTACACCTTC.

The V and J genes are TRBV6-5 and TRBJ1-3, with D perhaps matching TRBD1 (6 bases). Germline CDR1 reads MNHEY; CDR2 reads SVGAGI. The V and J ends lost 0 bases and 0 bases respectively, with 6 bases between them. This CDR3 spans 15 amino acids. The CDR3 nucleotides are TGTGCCAGCAGTTACTCGGACAGCTCTGGAAACACCATATATTTT. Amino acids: CASSYSDSSGNTIYF.

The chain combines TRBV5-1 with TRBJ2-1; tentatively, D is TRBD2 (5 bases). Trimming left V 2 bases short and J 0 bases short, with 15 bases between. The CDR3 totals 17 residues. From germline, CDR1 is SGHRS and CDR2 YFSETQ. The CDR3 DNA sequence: TGCGCCAGCAGCTTCCGGACTGTTCGGAGCTCCTACAATGAGCAGTTCTTC. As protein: CASSFRTVRSSYNEQFF.

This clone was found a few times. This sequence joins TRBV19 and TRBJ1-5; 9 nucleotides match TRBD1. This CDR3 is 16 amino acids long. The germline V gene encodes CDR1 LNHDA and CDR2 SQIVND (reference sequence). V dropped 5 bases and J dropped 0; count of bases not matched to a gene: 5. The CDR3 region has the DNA TGTGCCAGTAGTTTTGGGACAGGGAATAGCAATCAGCCCCAGCATTTT. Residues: CASSFGTGNSNQPQHF.

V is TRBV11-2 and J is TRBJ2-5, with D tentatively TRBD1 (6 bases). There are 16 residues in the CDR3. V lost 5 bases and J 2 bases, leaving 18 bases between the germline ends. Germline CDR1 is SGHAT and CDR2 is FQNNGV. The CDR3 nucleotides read TGTGCCAGCAGCCCGGGAACCACGACAGGACAAGAGACCCAGTACTTC. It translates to CASSPGTTTGQETQYF. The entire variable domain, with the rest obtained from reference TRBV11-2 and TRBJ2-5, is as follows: EAGVAQSPRYKIIEKRQSVAFWCNPISGHATLYWYQQILGQGPKLLIQFQNNGVVDDSQLPKDRFSAERLKGVDSTLKIQPAKLEDSAVYLCASSPGTTTGQETQYFGPGTRLLVL.

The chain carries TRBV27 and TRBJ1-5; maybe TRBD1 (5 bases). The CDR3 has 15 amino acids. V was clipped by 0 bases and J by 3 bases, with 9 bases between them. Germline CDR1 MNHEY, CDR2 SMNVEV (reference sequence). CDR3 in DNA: TGTGCCAGCAGTTTATCCACAGGCTACAATCAGCCCCAGCATTTT. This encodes CASSLSTGYNQPQHF.

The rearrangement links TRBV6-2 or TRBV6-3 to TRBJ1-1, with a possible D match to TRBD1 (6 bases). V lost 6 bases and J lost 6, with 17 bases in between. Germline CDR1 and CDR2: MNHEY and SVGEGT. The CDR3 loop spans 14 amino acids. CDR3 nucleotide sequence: TGTGCCAGCAGCCCAGGGCGGGGGGCGGCTGAAGCTTTCTTT. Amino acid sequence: CASSPGRGAAEAFF.

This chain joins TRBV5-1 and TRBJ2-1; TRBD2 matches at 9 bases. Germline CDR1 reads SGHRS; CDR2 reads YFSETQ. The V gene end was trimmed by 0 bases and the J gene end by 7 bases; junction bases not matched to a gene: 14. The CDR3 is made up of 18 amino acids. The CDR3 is CASSLAMDSGGTRNEQFF. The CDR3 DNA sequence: TGCGCCAGCAGCTTGGCCATGGACAGCGGGGGGACTCGGAATGAGCAGTTCTTC.

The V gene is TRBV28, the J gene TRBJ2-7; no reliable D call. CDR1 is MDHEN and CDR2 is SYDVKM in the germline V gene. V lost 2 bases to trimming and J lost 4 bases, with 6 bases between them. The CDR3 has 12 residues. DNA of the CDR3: TGTGCCAGCAGTTTAACTCAATACGAGCAGTACTTC. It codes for CASSLTQYEQYF.